This T cell receptor (beta chain) was captured in a study of blood T cell repertoires in COVID-19. TCRdb keeps only in-frame clones here, not all; method: immunoSEQ multiplex PCR. The data show fewer than 400,000 clones, 90% to 95% seen once. V was clipped by 1 base and J by 7 bases; unmatched bases: 5. Germline V gene lookup returns CDR1 SGHRS and CDR2 YFSETQ. This CDR3 has 14 amino acids. J is TRBJ2-5 and V is TRBV5-1; 9 nucleotides align to TRBD2. The specimen sequenced was PBMCs or T cells enriched from blood (not recorded which). The source of this sequence is a woman under 40 who had been exposed to COVID-19. The CDR3 nucleotides are TGCGCCAGCAGCTTGATTCAGACTAGCGGGACCCAGTACTTC. This encodes CASSLIQTSGTQYF.